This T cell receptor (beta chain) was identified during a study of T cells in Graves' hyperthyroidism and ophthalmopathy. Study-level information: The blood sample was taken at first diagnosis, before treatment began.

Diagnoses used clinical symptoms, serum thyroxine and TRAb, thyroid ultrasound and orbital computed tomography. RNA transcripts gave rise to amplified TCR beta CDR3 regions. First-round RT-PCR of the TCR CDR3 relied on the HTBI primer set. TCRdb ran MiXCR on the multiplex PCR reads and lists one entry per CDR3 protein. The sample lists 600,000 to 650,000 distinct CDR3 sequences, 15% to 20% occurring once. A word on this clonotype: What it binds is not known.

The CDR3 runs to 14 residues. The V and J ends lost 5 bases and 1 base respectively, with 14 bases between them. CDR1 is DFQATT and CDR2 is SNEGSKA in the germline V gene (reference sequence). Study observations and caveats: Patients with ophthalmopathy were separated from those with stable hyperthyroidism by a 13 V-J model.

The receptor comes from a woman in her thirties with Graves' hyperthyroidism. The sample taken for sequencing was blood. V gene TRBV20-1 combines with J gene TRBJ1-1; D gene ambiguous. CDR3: CSAPTPYSNTEAFF. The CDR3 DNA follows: TGCAGTGCTCCGACACCCTACTCGAACACTGAAGCTTTCTTT.